This TCR beta chain comes out of a study of T cells in Graves' hyperthyroidism and ophthalmopathy. Aged 18 to 65, the patients had hyperthyroidism that was newly diagnosed and had lasted under 2 months. Clinical symptoms, serum thyroxine and TRAb, thyroid ultrasound and orbital computed tomography were used for the diagnoses. Findings and limits, study-wide: The model anticipated ophthalmopathy a median about 7 months pre-onset.

This clonotype was seen ten or more times. Its antigen is not identified. Amplified regions were TCR beta CDR3 sequences from RNA transcripts. The TCR CDR3 first-round RT-PCR relied on the HTBI primer set. TCRdb called the multiplex PCR reads again in MiXCR, with one record for every CDR3 protein. The sample holds some 460,000 distinct CDR3 sequences, approximately 14% seen once. Unmatched junction bases numbered 5, after V lost 6 bases and J lost 2 bases. The CDR3 is 15 residues long. Germline CDR1 KGHSH, CDR2 LQKENI. Sequenced input: blood. The clonotype originates from a woman between 18 and 30 years old with Graves' hyperthyroidism. The gene calls are TRBV18 and TRBJ2-3; TRBD2 matches 10 bases. The CDR3 spells CASSRTSGDTDTQYF. CDR3 nucleotide sequence: TGTGCCAGCTCGCGGACTAGCGGAGACACAGATACGCAGTATTTT.